The clone carrying this TCR beta chain was seen a few times. Its target is unknown. Every bit of the isolated RNA underwent reverse transcription, so sequencing read expressed TCRB transcripts. Repertoires were generated with immunoSEQ multiplex PCR, while TCRdb's copy carries only in-frame clones and drops some. The table shows hundreds of thousands of clones, with 15% occurring only once. This sample stems from a study of beta chain features in type 1 diabetes. Broader study findings: Shorter TCRB CDR3s, moderately but significantly so, marked every one of the four CD4+ subsets in Type 1 diabetes patients.

The germline CDR1 and CDR2 sequences are MDHEN and SYDVKM. The CDR3 spans 13 residues. V is TRBV28 and J is TRBJ1-6, with 9 positions matching TRBD1. The material sequenced was naive CD4+ T cells from blood. This TCR derives from a young man in good health. In DNA, the CDR3 is TGTATCACAGGGGGCACCTATAATTCACCCCTCCACTTT. The encoded protein is CITGGTYNSPLHF.